The source of this T cell receptor beta chain is a study of monozygotic twins with inflammatory bowel disease. TCRdb processed the 5' RACE reads again and assigns one entry to each CDR3 protein, with no DNA. The sample includes some 89,000 distinct CDR3 sequences. The CDR3 length is 14 residues. The sequence came from a human donor with ulcerative colitis or Crohn's disease, or a healthy co-twin of an affected twin (not recorded which). The sequenced sample was blood. The chain uses TRBV12-3 or TRBV12-4 and TRBJ1-6; the D call from TCRdb, TRBD1, cannot be confirmed without DNA. The CDR3 here is CASSSQGGDSPLHF.